The clone carrying this T cell receptor beta chain appeared a few times. Trimming removed 4 bases from V and 1 base from J; junction bases left unmatched: 6. CDR3 length: 16 amino acids. Looked up from germline, CDR1 is SGHNT and CDR2 is YYREEE (reference sequence). The data stem from a study of T cells in Graves' hyperthyroidism and ophthalmopathy. Template material for amplifying TCR beta CDR3 regions consisted of RNA transcripts. Using the HTBI primer set, a first-round RT-PCR was run on the TCR CDR3. TCRdb called the multiplex PCR reads again in MiXCR, with one record for every CDR3 protein. The repertoire consists of roughly 570,000 distinct CDR3 sequences, with more than 15% occurring once and the leading ten covering approximately 7%.

Source material: blood. The sequence came from a woman in her 30s with Graves' hyperthyroidism. The chain has TRBV5-4 and TRBJ2-3; 10 nucleotides agree with TRBD2. The CDR3 sequence is CASSVSSGSGTDTQYF. DNA for the CDR3: TGTGCCAGCAGCGTATCTAGCGGGAGCGGCACAGATACGCAGTATTTT.